This note documents a single TCR beta chain sequence. Its antigen is unknown. This sample stems from a study of T-cell memory formation after mild COVID-19. Study observations and caveats: CD4+ contracting clones were found mainly in CM and EM, and CD8+ ones in EMRA. Clones contracting day 15 to 85 were balanced CD4/CD8; later expanders leaned CD4+. Pre-infection memory held some responding clones, suggesting pre-existing cross-reactive T cells responded. The authors left the SARS-CoV-2 specificity of second-wave clones peaking on day 37 unconfirmed.

TCRdb analysed the 5' RACE reads with MiXCR anew, one entry per CDR3 protein. The sample holds about 350,000 distinct CDR3 sequences, around 14% seen once. Germline V CDR1 and CDR2: LNHDA, SQIVND (reference sequence). Trimming left V 3 bases short and J 2 bases short, with 9 bases between. The CDR3 has 14 residues. The chain employs TRBV19 and TRBJ2-3, with D unresolved. The clonotype was recovered from a young man who had mild COVID-19 (a few samples of this study predate the infection). Cell type and time point are not known. The sample taken for sequencing was PBMCs or a T cell subset sorted from them (not recorded which). CDR3: CASSIGPSTDTQYF. Here the CDR3 DNA reads TGTGCCAGTAGTATTGGACCATCCACAGATACGCAGTATTTT. The full variable domain, rest sourced from reference TRBV19 and TRBJ2-3, is DGGITQSPKYLFRKEGQNVTLSCEQNLNHDAMYWYRQDPGQGLRLIYYSQIVNDFQKGDIAEGYSVSREKKESFPLTVTSAQKNPTAFYLCASSIGPSTDTQYFGPGTRLTVL.